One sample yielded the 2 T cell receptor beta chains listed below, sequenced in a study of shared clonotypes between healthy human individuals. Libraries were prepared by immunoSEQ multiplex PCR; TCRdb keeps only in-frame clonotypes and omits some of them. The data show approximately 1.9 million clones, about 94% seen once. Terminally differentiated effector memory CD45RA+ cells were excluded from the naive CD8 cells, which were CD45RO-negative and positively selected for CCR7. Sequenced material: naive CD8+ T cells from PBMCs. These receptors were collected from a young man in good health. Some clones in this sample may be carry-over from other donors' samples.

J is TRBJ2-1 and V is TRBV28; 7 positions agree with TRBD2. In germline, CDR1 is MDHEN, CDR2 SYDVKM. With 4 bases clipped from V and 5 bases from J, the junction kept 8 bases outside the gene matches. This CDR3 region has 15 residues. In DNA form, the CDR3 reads TGTGCCAGCAGTTATGCGGGAGAGGGAGACAATGAGCAGTTCTTC. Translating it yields CASSYAGEGDNEQFF. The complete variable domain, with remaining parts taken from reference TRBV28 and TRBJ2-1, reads DVKVTQSSRYLVKRTGEKVFLECVQDMDHENMFWYRQDPGLGLRLIYFSYDVKMKEKGDIPEGYSVSREKKERFSLILESASTNQTSMYLCASSYAGEGDNEQFFGPGTRLTVL.

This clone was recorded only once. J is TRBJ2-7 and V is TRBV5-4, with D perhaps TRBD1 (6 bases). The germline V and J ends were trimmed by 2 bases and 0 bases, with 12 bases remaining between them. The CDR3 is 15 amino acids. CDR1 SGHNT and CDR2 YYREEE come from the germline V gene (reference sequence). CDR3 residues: CASSLEQGTSYEQYF. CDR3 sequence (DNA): TGTGCCAGCAGCTTAGAACAGGGTACCTCCTACGAGCAGTACTTC.